This TCR beta chain was recovered during a study of tumor and adjacent non-tumor tissue in lung cancer. The overall study: Patients comprised over 9 adenocarcinoma, a couple of squamous cell carcinoma and 1 small cell lung cancer. Stage I to III disease affected about nine men and roughly five women aged about 31 to 76.

TCRbeta libraries were built with three rounds of nested PCR, modified from ARM-PCR. Using its own MiXCR run on the multiplex PCR reads, TCRdb lists one record per CDR3 protein. The sample lists 75,000 to 95,000 distinct CDR3 sequences; roughly two thirds were seen once. The germline V gene encodes CDR1 MGHRA and CDR2 YSYEKL. CDR3 length: 15 amino acids. No cell sorting was done before RNA was extracted from the tissue. Notes on this clonotype: The junction departs from germline at one end; a sequencing error may be responsible.

This receptor was taken from a woman in her thirties or forties with non-small cell lung cancer. This chain joins TRBV4-1 and TRBJ2-7; D is unresolved. The sample comprised lung tumor tissue. The CDR3 bases are TGCGCCAGCATCCAAGGCCCAGGTGGCGGCTACGAGCAGTACTTC. Amino acids: CASIQGPGGGYEQYF.